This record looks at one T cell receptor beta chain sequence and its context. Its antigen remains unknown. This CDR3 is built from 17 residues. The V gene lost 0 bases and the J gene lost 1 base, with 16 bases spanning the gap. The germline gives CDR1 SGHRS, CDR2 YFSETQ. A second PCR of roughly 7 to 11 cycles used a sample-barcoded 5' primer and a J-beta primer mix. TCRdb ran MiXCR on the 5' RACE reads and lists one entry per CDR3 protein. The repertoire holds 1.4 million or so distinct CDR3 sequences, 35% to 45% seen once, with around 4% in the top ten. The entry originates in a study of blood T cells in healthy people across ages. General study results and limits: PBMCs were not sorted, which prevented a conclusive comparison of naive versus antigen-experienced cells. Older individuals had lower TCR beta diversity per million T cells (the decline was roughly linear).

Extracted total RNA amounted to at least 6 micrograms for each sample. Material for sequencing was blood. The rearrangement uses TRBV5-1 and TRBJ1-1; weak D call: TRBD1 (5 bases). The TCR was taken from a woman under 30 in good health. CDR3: CASSLGGTPGRNTEAFF. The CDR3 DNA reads TGCGCCAGCAGCTTGGGCGGGACGCCTGGCCGGAACACTGAAGCTTTCTTT. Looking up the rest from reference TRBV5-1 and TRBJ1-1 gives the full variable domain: KAGVTQTPRYLIKTRGQQVTLSCSPISGHRSVSWYQQTPGQGLQFLFEYFSETQRNKGNFPGRFSGRQFSNSRSEMNVSTLELGDSALYLCASSLGGTPGRNTEAFFGQGTRLTVV.